The sequence of this T cell receptor (beta chain) was determined in a study of T cells in localized non-small cell lung cancer. Germline V gives CDR1 GTSNPN, CDR2 SVGIG (reference sequence). This CDR3 is built from 14 residues. The V segment lost 3 bases and the J segment 1 base; nucleotides outside the gene matches: 1. Here immunoSEQ multiplex PCR was the method, and the copy in TCRdb shows in-frame clones only, minus some. The table includes roughly 1,400 clones, approximately 24% detected once. The receptor was isolated from a woman aged 35 to 70 with stage II lung adenocarcinoma. This specimen consisted of lung tumor tissue, obtained before any cancer treatment. This sequence joins TRBV30 and TRBJ2-3, with TRBD2 identical over 10 bases. CDR3 nucleotides: TGTGCCTGGAGGCTAGCGGGAGGCACAGATACGCAGTATTTT. Amino acids: CAWRLAGGTDTQYF.